Listed below are T cell receptor beta chains from one sample, sequenced in a study of cytotoxic CD8 clonotypes in ibrutinib-treated CLL. The table came from immunoSEQ multiplex PCR; TCRdb's copy has only in-frame clones and leaves some out. The sample has about 17,000 clones, about 61% seen once; the top ten hold roughly 25%. This specimen consisted of PBMCs, obtained after 12 months of ibrutinib treatment. These TCRs come from a human donor with chronic lymphocytic leukemia. CDR3s include the opening cysteine and the closing phenylalanine or tryptophan.

>TRBJ2-7|TRBV19
CASSIQFAGGIYEQYF
>TRBJ2-7|TRBV6-1
CASSDILAGGLGEQYF
>TRBJ1-4|TRBV5-1
CASSLEGTTNEKLFF
>TRBJ2-7|TRBV5-1
CASSLPAREYEQYF
>TRBJ2-7|TRBV5-1
CASSPVAGSSYEQYF
>TRBJ1-1|TRBV19
CASSPGPGNTEAFF
>TRBJ2-1|TRBV28
CASISPGHVQFF
>TRBJ1-2|TRBV7-9
CASSTGTEHYGYTF
>TRBJ2-3|TRBV5-1
CASSLEPRSGTQYF
>TRBJ1-5|TRBV10-3
CAISGQSNQPQHF
>TRBJ2-1|TRBV28
CASSRGQATYNEQFF
>TRBJ2-1|TRBV5-6
CASSLLSGGNEQFF
>TRBJ2-1|TRBV7-8
CASSIRQGISYNEQFF
>TRBJ1-2|TRBV6-5
CASSLTGDGYTF
>TRBJ2-7|TRBV27
CASSPACEQYF
>TRBJ2-5|TRBV5-1
CASSFSSGVIGETQYF
>TRBJ2-1|TRBV5-1
CASSLSGAYEQFF
>TRBJ2-4|TRBV6-1
CASSERGPKNIQYF
>TRBJ2-5|TRBV9
CASSVGTSNIETQYF
>TRBJ1-2|TRBV5-1
CASSPLAGWAGGYTF
>TRBJ1-2|TRBV28
CASSFYGGYTF
>TRBJ2-7|TRBV11-2
CASSPIGRARNTTYEQYF
>TRBJ2-2|TRBV7-9
CASSTLRDKNTGELFF
>TRBJ2-6|TRBV30
CAWSVLGSYSGANVLTF
>TRBJ1-1|TRBV18
CASSEQGENTEAFF
>TRBJ2-1|TRBV7-9
CASSLSGSSYNEQFF
>TRBJ2-5|TRBV6-5
CASSYGVRETQYF
>TRBJ2-5|TRBV6-5
CASSWTGGGETQYF
>TRBJ1-2|TRBV2
CASSDRGQNYGYTF
>TRBJ2-1|TRBV7-3
CASSLGDFNEQFF
>TRBJ2-5|TRBV4-2
CASSQAGTETQYF
>TRBJ2-7|TRBV10-3
CAISARTDRGYEQYF
>TRBJ2-7|TRBV6-6
CASSYLGRGSSEQYF
>TRBJ1-1|TRBV6-5
CASSRQTMNTEAFF
>TRBJ2-3|TRBV11-2
CASSFTSGTDTQYF
>TRBJ2-7|TRBV7-8
CASSYRRDSFSYEQYF
>TRBJ1-1|TRBV5-1
CASSLNEAEAFF
>TRBJ2-1|TRBV5-8
CASSLLAGAEQFF
>TRBJ2-2|TRBV7-8
CASSLIGTENTGELFF
>TRBJ1-1|TRBV2
CASSELATANTEAFF
>TRBJ1-5|TRBV18
CASSPTQGSNQPQHF